The source of this T cell receptor (beta chain) is a study of tumor and adjacent non-tumor tissue in lung cancer. Whole-study findings and limits: Significantly higher TCR diversity was found in tumor than normal lung.

About this clonotype itself: Its target is unknown. The junction shows a germline mismatch at one end, possibly a read error.

Germline V gives CDR1 SGHAT, CDR2 FQNNGV. The CDR3 loop spans 15 amino acids. No cell sorting was done before RNA was extracted from the tissue. The library came from three nested PCR rounds adapted from ARM-PCR protocols. MiXCR, run by TCRdb on the multiplex PCR reads, gives a single entry per CDR3 protein. The sample lists 200,000 to 250,000 distinct CDR3 sequences, 71% seen once, with approximately 25% in the top ten. The sequence came from a man aged 55-75 years with non-small cell lung cancer. The V and J genes are TRBV11-2 and TRBJ2-3, with D perhaps matching TRBD1 or TRBD2 (5 bases each). The sample was lung tumor tissue. The CDR3 region is CAGSLLVGETDTQYF. CDR3 DNA: TGTGCCGGCAGCTTACTAGTGGGGGAAACAGATACGCAGTATTTT. The full variable domain, in which reference TRBV11-2 and TRBJ2-3 provide the parts outside the CDR3, is EAGVAQSPRYKIIEKRQSVAFWCNPISGHATLYWYQQILGQGPKLLIQFQNNGVVDDSQLPKDRFSAERLKGVDSTLKIQPAKLEDSAVYLCAGSLLVGETDTQYFGPGTRLTVL.